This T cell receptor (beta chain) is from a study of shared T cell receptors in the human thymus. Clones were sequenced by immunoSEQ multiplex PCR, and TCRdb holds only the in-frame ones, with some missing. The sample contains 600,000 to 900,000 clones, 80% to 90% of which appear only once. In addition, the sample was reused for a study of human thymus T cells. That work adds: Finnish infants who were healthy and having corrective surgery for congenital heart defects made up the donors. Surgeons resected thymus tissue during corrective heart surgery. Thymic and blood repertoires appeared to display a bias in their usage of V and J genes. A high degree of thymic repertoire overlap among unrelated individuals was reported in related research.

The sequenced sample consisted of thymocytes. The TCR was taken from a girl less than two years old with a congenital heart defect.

The CDR3 reads CASSLRDKRPHNEQFF. CDR3 coding DNA: TGTGCCAGCAGCTTACGGGACAAGCGACCTCACAATGAGCAGTTCTTC. The gene calls are TRBV7-8 and TRBJ2-1, with D possibly TRBD1 on 6 matching bases. This CDR3 is 16 amino acids long. Germline V gene data show CDR1 as SGHVS and CDR2 as FQNEAQ. V lost 2 bases and J 5 bases, leaving 16 bases between the germline ends.